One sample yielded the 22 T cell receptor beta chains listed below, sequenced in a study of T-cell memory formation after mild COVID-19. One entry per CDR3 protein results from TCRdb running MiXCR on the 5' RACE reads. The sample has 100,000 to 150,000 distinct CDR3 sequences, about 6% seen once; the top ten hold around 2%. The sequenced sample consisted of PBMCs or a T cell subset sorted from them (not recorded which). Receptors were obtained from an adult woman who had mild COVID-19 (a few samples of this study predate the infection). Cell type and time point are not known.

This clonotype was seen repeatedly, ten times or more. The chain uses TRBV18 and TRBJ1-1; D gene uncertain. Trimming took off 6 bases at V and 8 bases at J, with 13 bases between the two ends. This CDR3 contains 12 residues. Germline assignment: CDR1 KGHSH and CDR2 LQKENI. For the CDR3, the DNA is TGTGCCAGCTCTCGGAGAAGGGAGGAAGCTTTCTTT. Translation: CASSRRREEAFF.

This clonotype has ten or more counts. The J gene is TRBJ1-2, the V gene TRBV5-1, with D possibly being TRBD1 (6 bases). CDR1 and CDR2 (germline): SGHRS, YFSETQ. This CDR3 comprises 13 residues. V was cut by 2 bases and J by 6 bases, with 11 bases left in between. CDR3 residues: CASSFSGGDGYTF. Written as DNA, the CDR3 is TGCGCCAGCAGCTTTTCCGGGGGCGATGGCTACACCTTC.

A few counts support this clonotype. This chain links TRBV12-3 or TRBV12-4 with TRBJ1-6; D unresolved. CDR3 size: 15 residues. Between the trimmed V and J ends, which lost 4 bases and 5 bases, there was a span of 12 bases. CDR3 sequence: CASSSPLMDNSPLHF. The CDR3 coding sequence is TGTGCCAGCAGTTCCCCTCTGATGGATAATTCACCCCTCCACTTT.

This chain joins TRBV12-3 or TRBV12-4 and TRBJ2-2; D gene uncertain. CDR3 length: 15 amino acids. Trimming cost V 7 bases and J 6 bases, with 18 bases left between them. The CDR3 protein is CASTQGRLIAGELFF. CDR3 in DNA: TGTGCCAGCACCCAAGGCCGACTTATAGCCGGGGAGCTGTTTTTT.

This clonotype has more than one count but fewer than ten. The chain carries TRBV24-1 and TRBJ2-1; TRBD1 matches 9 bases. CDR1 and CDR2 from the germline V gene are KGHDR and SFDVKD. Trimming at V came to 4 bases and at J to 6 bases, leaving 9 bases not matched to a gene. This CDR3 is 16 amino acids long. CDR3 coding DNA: TGTGCCACCAGTGACCGCCGAGGGACAGGGCGCAATGAGCAGTTCTTC. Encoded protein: CATSDRRGTGRNEQFF.

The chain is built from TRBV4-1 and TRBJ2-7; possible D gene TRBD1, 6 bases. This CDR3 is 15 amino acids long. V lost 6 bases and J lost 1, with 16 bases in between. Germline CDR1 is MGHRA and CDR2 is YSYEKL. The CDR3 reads CASRTTRGKSYEQYF. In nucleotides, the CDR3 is TGCGCCAGCAGGACCACCAGGGGCAAGTCCTACGAGCAGTACTTC.

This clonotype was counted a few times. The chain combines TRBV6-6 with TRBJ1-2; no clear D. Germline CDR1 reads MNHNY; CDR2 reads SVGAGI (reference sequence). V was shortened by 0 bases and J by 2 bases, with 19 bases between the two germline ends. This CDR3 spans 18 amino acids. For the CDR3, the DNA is TGTGCCAGCAGTTACTCTGCAGGAAATATCCCTCCGAACTATGGCTACACCTTC. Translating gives CASSYSAGNIPPNYGYTF.

CDR3 amino acids: CASSPDKWGPEQFF. The CDR3 DNA follows: TGTGCCAGCAGCCCCGATAAGTGGGGTCCTGAGCAGTTCTTC. V gene TRBV6-6 combines with J gene TRBJ2-1; D is undetermined. The germline V gene encodes CDR1 MNHNY and CDR2 SVGAGI (reference sequence). The length of the CDR3 is 14 residues. V lost 6 bases, J lost 9 bases, and 18 bases lay in between.

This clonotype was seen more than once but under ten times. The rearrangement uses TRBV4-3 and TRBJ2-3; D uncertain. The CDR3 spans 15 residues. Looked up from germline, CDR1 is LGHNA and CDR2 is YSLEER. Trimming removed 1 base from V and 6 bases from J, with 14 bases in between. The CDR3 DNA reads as TGCGCCAGCAGCCAAGGTTCAGCCCCTTTTGATACGCAGTATTTT. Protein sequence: CASSQGSAPFDTQYF.

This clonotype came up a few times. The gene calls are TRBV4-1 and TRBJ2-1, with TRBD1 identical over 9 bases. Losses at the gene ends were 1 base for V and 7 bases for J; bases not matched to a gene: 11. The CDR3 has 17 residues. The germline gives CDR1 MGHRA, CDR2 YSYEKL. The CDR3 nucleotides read TGCGCCAGCAGCCAAGTCCTCCTCCGGGACAGGGAAAATGAGCAGTTCTTC. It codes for CASSQVLLRDRENEQFF.

The CDR3 here is CASSNSYSASSYNEQFF. In DNA form, the CDR3 reads TGTGCCAGCAGCAACTCCTATAGCGCCAGCTCCTACAATGAGCAGTTCTTC. V and J are TRBV2 and TRBJ2-1; weak D call: TRBD2 (5 bases). The V gene's germline CDR1 is SNHLY and CDR2 FYNNEI. Trimming removed 6 bases at V and 0 bases at J, with 18 bases between. The CDR3 sequence is 17 residues long.

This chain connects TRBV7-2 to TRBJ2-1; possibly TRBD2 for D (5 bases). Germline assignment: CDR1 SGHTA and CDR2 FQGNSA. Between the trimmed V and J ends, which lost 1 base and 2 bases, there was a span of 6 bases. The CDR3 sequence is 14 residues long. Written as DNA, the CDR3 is TGTGCCAGCAGCTTAGACGGGACCTACAATGAGCAGTTCTTC. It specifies CASSLDGTYNEQFF. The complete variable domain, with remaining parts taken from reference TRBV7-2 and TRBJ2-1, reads GAGVSQSPSNKVTEKGKDVELRCDPISGHTALYWYRQSLGQGLEFLIYFQGNSAPDKSGLPSDRFSAERTGGSVSTLTIQRTQQEDSAVYLCASSLDGTYNEQFFGPGTRLTVL.

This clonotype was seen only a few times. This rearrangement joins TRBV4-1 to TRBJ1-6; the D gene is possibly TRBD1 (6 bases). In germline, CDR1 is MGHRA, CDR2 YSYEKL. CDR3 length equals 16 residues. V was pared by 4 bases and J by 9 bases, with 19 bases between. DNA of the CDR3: TGCGCCAGCAGCCCCCTCTCTGGGGGCGGAATTTCACCCCTCCACTTT. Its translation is CASSPLSGGGISPLHF.

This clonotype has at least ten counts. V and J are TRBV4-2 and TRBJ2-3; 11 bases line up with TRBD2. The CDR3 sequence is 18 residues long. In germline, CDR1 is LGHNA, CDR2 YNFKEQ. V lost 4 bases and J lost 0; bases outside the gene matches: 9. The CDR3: CASSRTTSGTGSTDTQYF. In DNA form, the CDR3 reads TGTGCCAGCAGCCGAACGACTAGCGGGACCGGTAGCACAGATACGCAGTATTTT.

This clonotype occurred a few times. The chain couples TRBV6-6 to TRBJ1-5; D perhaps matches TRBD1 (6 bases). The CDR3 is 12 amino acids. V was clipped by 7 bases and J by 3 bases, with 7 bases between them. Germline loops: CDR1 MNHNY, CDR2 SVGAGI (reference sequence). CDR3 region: CASNRDNQPQHF. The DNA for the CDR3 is TGTGCCAGCAACAGGGACAATCAGCCCCAGCATTTT.

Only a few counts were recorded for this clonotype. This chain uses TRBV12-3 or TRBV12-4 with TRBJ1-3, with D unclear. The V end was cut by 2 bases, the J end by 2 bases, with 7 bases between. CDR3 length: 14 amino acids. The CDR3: CASSLWGTGNTIYF. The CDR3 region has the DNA TGTGCCAGCAGTTTATGGGGAACTGGAAACACCATATATTTT.

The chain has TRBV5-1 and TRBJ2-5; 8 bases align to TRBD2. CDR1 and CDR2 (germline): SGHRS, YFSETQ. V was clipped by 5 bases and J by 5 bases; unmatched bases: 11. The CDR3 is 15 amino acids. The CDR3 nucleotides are TGCGCCAGCAGTCCTGGGACTAGTCGGCCGGAGACCCAGTACTTC. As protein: CASSPGTSRPETQYF. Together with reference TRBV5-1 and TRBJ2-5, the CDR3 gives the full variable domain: KAGVTQTPRYLIKTRGQQVTLSCSPISGHRSVSWYQQTPGQGLQFLFEYFSETQRNKGNFPGRFSGRQFSNSRSEMNVSTLELGDSALYLCASSPGTSRPETQYFGPGTRLLVL.

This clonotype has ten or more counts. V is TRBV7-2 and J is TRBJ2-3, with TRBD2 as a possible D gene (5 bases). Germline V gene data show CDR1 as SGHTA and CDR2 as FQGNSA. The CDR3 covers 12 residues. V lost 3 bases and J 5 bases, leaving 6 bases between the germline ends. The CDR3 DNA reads TGTGCCAGCAGCTTTGGAGGAGATACGCAGTATTTT. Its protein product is CASSFGGDTQYF.

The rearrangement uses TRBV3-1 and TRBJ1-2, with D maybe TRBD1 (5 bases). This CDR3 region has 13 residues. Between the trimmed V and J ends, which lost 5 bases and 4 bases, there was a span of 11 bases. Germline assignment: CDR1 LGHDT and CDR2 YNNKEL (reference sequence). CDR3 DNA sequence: TGTGCCAGCAGCGGGGACGGACCCTATGGCTACACCTTC. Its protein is CASSGDGPYGYTF.

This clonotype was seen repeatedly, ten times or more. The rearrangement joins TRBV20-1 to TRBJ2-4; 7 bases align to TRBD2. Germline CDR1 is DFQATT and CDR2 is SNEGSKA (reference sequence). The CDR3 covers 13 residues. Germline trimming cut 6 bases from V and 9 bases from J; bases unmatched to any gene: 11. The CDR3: CSADLGGSSIQYF. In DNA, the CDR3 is TGCAGTGCCGACCTCGGGGGGAGCAGCATTCAGTACTTC.

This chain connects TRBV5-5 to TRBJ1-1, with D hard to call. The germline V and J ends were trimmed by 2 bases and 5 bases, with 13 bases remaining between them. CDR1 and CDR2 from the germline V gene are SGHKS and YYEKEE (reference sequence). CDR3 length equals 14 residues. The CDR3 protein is CASSFLGFGTEAFF. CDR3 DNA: TGTGCCAGCAGCTTTCTGGGTTTTGGGACTGAAGCTTTCTTT.

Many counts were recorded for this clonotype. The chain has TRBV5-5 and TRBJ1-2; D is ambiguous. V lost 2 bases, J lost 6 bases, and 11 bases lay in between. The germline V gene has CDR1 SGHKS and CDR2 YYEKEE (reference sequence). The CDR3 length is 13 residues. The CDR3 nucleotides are TGTGCCAGCAGCTTAACCTGGGGAAATGGCTACACCTTC. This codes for CASSLTWGNGYTF.